This TCR beta chain was captured in a study of T cells in Graves' hyperthyroidism and ophthalmopathy. Whole-study context: Peripheral blood was taken when the disease was first diagnosed, before any treatment began.

This clonotype was detected a few times. Its antigen is not identified. The V gene's germline CDR1 is MNHEY and CDR2 SVGEGT. Deletions cut 5 bases from V and 0 bases from J, with 19 bases between. The CDR3 contains 18 residues. Researchers took RNA transcripts and amplified the TCR beta CDR3 regions from them. The TCR CDR3 first-round RT-PCR relied on the HTBI primer set. TCRdb used MiXCR to reprocess the multiplex PCR reads, holding one entry per CDR3 protein. The sample includes about 340,000 distinct CDR3 sequences, 15% to 20% of them seen just once. Study conclusions and caveats: A model built on 13 V-J features separated ophthalmopathy from stable hyperthyroidism.

This clonotype was sampled from a woman aged 45-60 years with Graves' hyperthyroidism. Sequences were obtained from blood. This chain links TRBV6-2 or TRBV6-3 with TRBJ1-4; D remains ambiguous. CDR3 sequence reads: CASSPFPPGDATNEKLFF. DNA of the CDR3: TGTGCCAGCAGTCCATTCCCCCCCGGCGATGCAACTAATGAAAAACTGTTTTTT.